These 22 T cell receptor beta chains were sequenced from one sample in a study of PD-1 blockade in classical Hodgkin lymphoma. This table comes from immunoSEQ multiplex PCR, and its TCRdb copy is limited to in-frame clones, with some not included. Seen here are about 41,000 clones, around three quarters observed once, and the top ten hold approximately 20%. Autologous stem cell transplantation was followed by relapse in every patient, and brentuximab vedotin exposure varied. Here the sequenced sample was peripheral blood mononuclear cells (PBMCs), taken at baseline. These receptors all come from a human donor with classical Hodgkin lymphoma.

The V and J genes are TRBV28 and TRBJ1-5, with TRBD1 matching 11 bases. The CDR3 is 16 residues long. The V gene's germline CDR1 is MDHEN and CDR2 SYDVKM. Trimming took 4 bases from V and 6 from J; bases not matched to a gene: 8. The CDR3 region has the DNA TGTGCCAGCAGTTATAGGACAGGGGGCGCGTTTCAGCCCCAGCATTTT. Its translation is CASSYRTGGAFQPQHF.

The genes are TRBV29-1 and TRBJ2-3; 11 bases fit TRBD1. The CDR3 sequence is 14 residues long. Trimming cost V 6 bases and J 3 bases; bases outside gene matches: 5. Germline V gives CDR1 SQVTM, CDR2 ANQGSEA. This CDR3 reads CSVRTGGGTDTQYF. The CDR3 coding sequence is TGCAGCGTCAGGACAGGGGGCGGGACAGATACGCAGTATTTT.

The chain carries TRBV7-9 and TRBJ2-1, with D perhaps TRBD1 or TRBD2 (5 bases each). The germline CDR1 and CDR2 sequences are SEHNR and FQNEAQ (reference sequence). V was cut by 1 base and J by 5 bases, with 9 bases left in between. CDR3 length equals 14 residues. The CDR3 bases are TGTGCCAGCAGCTTAGACGGGGCCAACAATGAGCAGTTCTTC. Translation: CASSLDGANNEQFF.

The V gene is TRBV5-6, the J gene TRBJ2-7, with unresolved D. V was shortened by 3 bases and J by 1 base, with 8 bases between the two germline ends. Germline V CDR1 and CDR2: SGHDT, YYEEEE. The CDR3 totals 13 residues. This chain's CDR3 is CASSYSTSYEQYF. As DNA, the CDR3 is TGTGCCAGCAGCTACTCGACTTCCTACGAGCAGTACTTC.

CDR3: CASSPSGQGANTEAFF. The CDR3 DNA follows: TGCGCCAGCAGCCCCTCGGGACAGGGGGCAAACACTGAAGCTTTCTTT. The chain uses TRBV5-1 and TRBJ1-1, with TRBD1 matching over 12 bases. Germline V gene sequence: CDR1 SGHRS, CDR2 YFSETQ. V shed 4 bases, J shed 2 bases, and the junction held 6 bases outside the gene matches. The CDR3 totals 16 residues. Full variable domain (outside the CDR3, taken from reference TRBV5-1 and TRBJ1-1): KAGVTQTPRYLIKTRGQQVTLSCSPISGHRSVSWYQQTPGQGLQFLFEYFSETQRNKGNFPGRFSGRQFSNSRSEMNVSTLELGDSALYLCASSPSGQGANTEAFFGQGTRLTVV.

The chain links TRBV29-1 to TRBJ1-2, with D unclear. CDR1 is SQVTM and CDR2 is ANQGSEA in the germline V gene. Trimming took 1 base from V and 4 from J, leaving 10 bases between them. This CDR3 spans 13 amino acids. The CDR3 DNA follows: TGCAGCGTTGAAGGACACGCCATCTATGGCTACACCTTC. The encoded protein is CSVEGHAIYGYTF.

The rearrangement uses TRBV5-1 and TRBJ2-2, with TRBD1 matching over 7 bases. CDR1 and CDR2 (germline): SGHRS, YFSETQ. The V segment lost 3 bases and the J segment 1 base; nucleotides outside the gene matches: 3. The CDR3 runs to 15 residues. The CDR3 spells CASSWDSRNTGELFF. The CDR3 nucleotides read TGCGCCAGCAGCTGGGACAGTCGGAACACCGGGGAGCTGTTTTTT.

The V call is TRBV5-1, the J call TRBJ1-4; 7 bases match TRBD1. Trimming removed 3 bases from V and 8 bases from J; junction bases left unmatched: 7. The CDR3 covers 14 residues. CDR1 and CDR2 (germline): SGHRS, YFSETQ. The CDR3 DNA follows: TGCGCCAGCAGCTCTGGACAGGTAGCCGAAAAACTGTTTTTT. It yields the protein CASSSGQVAEKLFF.

This clone came up a few times. The chain links TRBV19 to TRBJ1-3; no firm D call. V shed 8 bases and J shed 0 bases, with 17 bases lying between them. Germline V gene sequence: CDR1 LNHDA, CDR2 SQIVND (reference sequence). This CDR3 has 16 residues. DNA for the CDR3: TGTGCCAGTCGGCAGGCCAGATCGAGCTCTGGAAACACCATATATTTT. Its translation: CASRQARSSSGNTIYF.

The CDR3 reads CASSQGGTSGSTDTQYF. CDR3 bases: TGCGCCAGCAGCCAAGGTGGGACTAGCGGTAGCACAGATACGCAGTATTTT. The chain links TRBV4-3 to TRBJ2-3; TRBD2 matches at 11 bases. The CDR3 loop spans 17 amino acids. The trim removed 1 base at V and 0 bases at J, leaving 3 bases unmatched. Germline assignment: CDR1 LGHNA and CDR2 YSLEER.

This clone was observed a single time. The rearrangement uses TRBV18 and TRBJ2-1; maybe TRBD1 (6 bases). CDR1 is KGHSH and CDR2 is LQKENI in the germline V gene. V was shortened by 2 bases and J by 4 bases, with 12 bases between the two germline ends. CDR3 length: 15 amino acids. The CDR3 coding sequence is TGTGCCAGCTCACCAACCGGGACACCTTACAATGAGCAGTTCTTC. This gives the protein CASSPTGTPYNEQFF. Filled out from reference TRBV18 and TRBJ2-1, the complete variable domain reads NAGVMQNPRHLVRRRGQEARLRCSPMKGHSHVYWYRQLPEEGLKFMVYLQKENIIDESGMPKERFSAEFPKEGPSILRIQQVVRGDSAAYFCASSPTGTPYNEQFFGPGTRLTVL.

CDR3: CASSLSAVYGYTF. CDR3 DNA: TGTGCCAGCAGTTTATCGGCAGTCTATGGCTACACCTTC. The chain couples TRBV28 to TRBJ1-2; D is unclear. This CDR3 contains 13 residues. Germline V gene sequence: CDR1 MDHEN, CDR2 SYDVKM. Trimming left V 1 base short and J 4 bases short, with 7 bases between.

This clone was recorded a few times. The chain employs TRBV6-6 and TRBJ1-2; 8 bases fit TRBD1. The CDR3 sequence is 13 residues long. The germline gives CDR1 MNHNY, CDR2 SVGAGI (reference sequence). The ends lost 6 bases at V and 8 bases at J; junction bases unmatched: 8. The CDR3 region is CASRGQDLVGYTF. The CDR3 DNA follows: TGTGCCAGCAGGGGACAGGATTTGGTCGGCTACACCTTC.

This clone was picked up a small number of times. The chain employs TRBV7-9 and TRBJ1-5; maybe TRBD1 (5 bases). The CDR3 has 14 amino acids. Germline V gene data show CDR1 as SEHNR and CDR2 as FQNEAQ (reference sequence). V lost 1 base and J 12 bases, leaving 16 bases between the germline ends. The CDR3 sequence is CASSLDPGAMGQHF. The CDR3 nucleotides read TGTGCCAGCAGCTTAGATCCTGGGGCCATGGGCCAGCATTTT.

The chain combines TRBV6-6 with TRBJ1-1; D is ambiguous. This CDR3 has 15 amino acids. V dropped 0 bases and J dropped 4 bases, with 12 bases sitting between them. Germline V CDR1 and CDR2: MNHNY, SVGAGI (reference sequence). Written as DNA, the CDR3 is TGTGCCAGCAGTTACTCTGGGTCTTTTGTCACTGAAGCTTTCTTT. It translates to CASSYSGSFVTEAFF.

The chain employs TRBV19 and TRBJ1-2, with TRBD1 as a possible D gene (6 bases). CDR3 length: 15 amino acids. The germline V gene has CDR1 LNHDA and CDR2 SQIVND (reference sequence). V was cut by 7 bases and J by 0 bases, with 15 bases left in between. The CDR3 loop is CASIPRTAANYGYTF. For the CDR3, the DNA is TGTGCCAGTATCCCCCGGACAGCCGCTAACTATGGCTACACCTTC.

The rearrangement links TRBV6-6 to TRBJ2-7; 9 bases fit TRBD2. This CDR3 spans 16 amino acids. From germline, CDR1 is MNHNY and CDR2 SVGAGI (reference sequence). Trimming took 2 bases from V and 2 from J; bases not matched to a gene: 7. This CDR3 is CASSYGASGITYEQYF. The CDR3 nucleotides read TGTGCCAGCAGTTACGGCGCTAGCGGGATCACCTACGAGCAGTACTTC.

This clone has just a few counts. The rearrangement uses TRBV2 and TRBJ2-3, with a weak D call TRBD1 (5 bases). The CDR3 runs 13 residues. The germline V and J ends were trimmed by 6 bases and 2 bases, with 9 bases remaining between them. In germline, CDR1 is SNHLY, CDR2 FYNNEI. In DNA, the CDR3 is TGTGCCAGCAGAGGGGAAAACACAGATACGCAGTATTTT. Translated, it gives CASRGENTDTQYF.

This clone has just a few counts. This sequence joins TRBV6-5 and TRBJ2-4; tentative D call: TRBD2 (5 bases). CDR1 MNHEY and CDR2 SVGAGI come from the germline V gene. V lost 4 bases to trimming and J lost 3 bases, with 16 bases between them. The CDR3 spans 16 residues. As DNA, the CDR3 is TGTGCCAGCAGTTTCGGGGTTAGCTGGGTCAAAAACATTCAGTACTTC. The encoded protein is CASSFGVSWVKNIQYF.

This clone has a handful of counts. The chain employs TRBV19 and TRBJ2-2; D not resolved. Deletions cut 3 bases from V and 4 bases from J, with 15 bases between. The V gene's germline CDR1 is LNHDA and CDR2 SQIVND (reference sequence). The CDR3 is 16 amino acids. Here the CDR3 DNA reads TGTGCCAGTAGTATGGTTGGGCAGCCGTTCACCGGGGAGCTGTTTTTT. Protein sequence: CASSMVGQPFTGELFF.

This clone was seen only a few times. The rearrangement joins TRBV27 to TRBJ1-4; 7 bases are a match to TRBD1. The CDR3 covers 14 residues. The trim removed 3 bases at V and 5 bases at J, leaving 3 bases unmatched. Germline lookup yields CDR1 MNHEY and CDR2 SMNVEV (reference sequence). CDR3 loop: CASSFTTGNEKLFF. DNA for the CDR3: TGTGCCAGCAGTTTTACGACAGGGAATGAAAAACTGTTTTTT.

The rearrangement links TRBV29-1 to TRBJ2-3, with D unresolved. The CDR3 extends over 13 amino acids. V lost 8 bases, J lost 3 bases, and 15 bases lay in between. In germline, CDR1 is SQVTM, CDR2 ANQGSEA. The CDR3 DNA reads as TGCAGCTTAGATCGCGGTTTGACAGATACGCAGTATTTT. Its protein is CSLDRGLTDTQYF.